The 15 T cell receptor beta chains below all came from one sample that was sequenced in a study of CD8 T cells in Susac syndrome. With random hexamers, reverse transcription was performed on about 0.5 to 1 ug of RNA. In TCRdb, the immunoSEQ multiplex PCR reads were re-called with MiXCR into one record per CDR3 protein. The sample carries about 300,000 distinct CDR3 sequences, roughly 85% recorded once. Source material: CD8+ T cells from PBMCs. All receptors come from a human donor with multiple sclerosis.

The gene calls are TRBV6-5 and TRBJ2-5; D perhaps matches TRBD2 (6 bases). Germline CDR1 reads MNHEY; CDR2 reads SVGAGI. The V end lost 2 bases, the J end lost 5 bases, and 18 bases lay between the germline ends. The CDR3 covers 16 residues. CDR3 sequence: CASSYGGTAVGETQYF. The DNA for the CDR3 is TGTGCCAGCAGTTACGGCGGGACGGCGGTCGGGGAGACCCAGTACTTC.

The CDR3: CASSRGTSGRHISNEQFF. CDR3 DNA sequence: TGCGCCAGCAGCCGAGGGACTAGCGGGAGACATATTTCCAATGAGCAGTTCTTC. This rearrangement joins TRBV4-3 to TRBJ2-1, with TRBD2 matching over 14 bases. The V gene's germline CDR1 is LGHNA and CDR2 YSLEER. This CDR3 is 18 amino acids long. Trimming took 4 bases from V and 6 from J; bases not matched to a gene: 11.

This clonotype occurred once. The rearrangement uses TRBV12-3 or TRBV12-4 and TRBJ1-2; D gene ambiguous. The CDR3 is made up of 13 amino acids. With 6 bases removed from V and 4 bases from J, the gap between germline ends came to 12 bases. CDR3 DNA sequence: TGTGCCAGCAGCTTTCCCGGTATCTATGGCTACACCTTC. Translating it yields CASSFPGIYGYTF.

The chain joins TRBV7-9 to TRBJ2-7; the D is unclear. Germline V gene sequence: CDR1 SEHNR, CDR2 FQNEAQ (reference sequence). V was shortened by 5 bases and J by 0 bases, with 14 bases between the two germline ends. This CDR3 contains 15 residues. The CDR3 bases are TGTGCCAGCAGCCCGCCCGAACGAGTCTCCTACGAGCAGTACTTC. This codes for CASSPPERVSYEQYF. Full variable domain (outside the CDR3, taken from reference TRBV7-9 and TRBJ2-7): DTGVSQNPRHKITKRGQNVTFRCDPISEHNRLYWYRQTLGQGPEFLTYFQNEAQLEKSRLLSDRFSAERPKGSFSTLEIQRTEQGDSAMYLCASSPPERVSYEQYFGPGTRLTVT.

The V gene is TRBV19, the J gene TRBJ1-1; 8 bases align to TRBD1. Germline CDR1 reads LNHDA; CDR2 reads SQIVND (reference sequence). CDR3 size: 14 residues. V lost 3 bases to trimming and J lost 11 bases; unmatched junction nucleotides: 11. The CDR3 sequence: CASSIGTGGVSAFF. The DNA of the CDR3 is TGTGCCAGTAGTATCGGGACAGGCGGGGTGTCGGCTTTCTTT. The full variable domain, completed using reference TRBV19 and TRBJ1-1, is DGGITQSPKYLFRKEGQNVTLSCEQNLNHDAMYWYRQDPGQGLRLIYYSQIVNDFQKGDIAEGYSVSREKKESFPLTVTSAQKNPTAFYLCASSIGTGGVSAFFGQGTRLTVV.

The CDR3 region has the DNA TGTGCCAGCAGCTTAGCCGCCCAGGGCTCTGGGGCCAACGTCCTGACTTTC. Amino acid sequence: CASSLAAQGSGANVLTF. The V and J genes are TRBV7-2 and TRBJ2-6; D may be TRBD1 (5 bases). There are 17 residues in the CDR3. The germline V gene encodes CDR1 SGHTA and CDR2 FQGNSA. V lost 0 bases and J lost 0, with 9 bases in between.

CDR3 in amino acids: CASSVPLAGQETQYF. CDR3 in DNA: TGTGCCAGCAGCGTCCCATTAGCGGGGCAAGAGACCCAGTACTTC. The chain combines TRBV9 with TRBJ2-5; 8 bases line up with TRBD2. V lost 2 bases, J lost 2 bases, and 5 bases stayed unmatched. The CDR3 sequence is 15 residues long. Germline-derived CDR1 and CDR2 are SGDLS and YYNGEE.

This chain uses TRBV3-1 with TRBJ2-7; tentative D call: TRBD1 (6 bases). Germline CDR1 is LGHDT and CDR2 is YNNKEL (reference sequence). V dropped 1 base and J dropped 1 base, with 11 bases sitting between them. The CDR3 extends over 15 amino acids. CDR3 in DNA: TGTGCCAGCAGCCAAGCTGGGACAAGGTCCTACGAGCAGTACTTC. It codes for CASSQAGTRSYEQYF.

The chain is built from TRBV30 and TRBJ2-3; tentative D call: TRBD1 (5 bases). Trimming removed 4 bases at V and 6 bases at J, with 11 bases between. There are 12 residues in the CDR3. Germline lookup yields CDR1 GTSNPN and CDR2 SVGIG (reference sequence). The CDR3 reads CAWNQAGDTQYF. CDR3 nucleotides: TGTGCCTGGAATCAGGCAGGGGATACGCAGTATTTT. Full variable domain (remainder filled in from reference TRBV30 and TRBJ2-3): SQTIHQWPATLVQPVGSPLSLECTVEGTSNPNLYWYRQAAGRGLQLLFYSVGIGQISSEVPQNLSASRPQDRQFILSSKKLLLSDSGFYLCAWNQAGDTQYFGPGTRLTVL.

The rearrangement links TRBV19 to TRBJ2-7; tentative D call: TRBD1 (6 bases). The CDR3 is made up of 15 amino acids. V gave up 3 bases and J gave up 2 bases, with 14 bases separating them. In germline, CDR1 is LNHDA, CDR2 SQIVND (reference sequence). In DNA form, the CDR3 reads TGTGCCAGTAGTATCCTCGGGACACCTACCTACGAGCAGTACTTC. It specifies CASSILGTPTYEQYF.

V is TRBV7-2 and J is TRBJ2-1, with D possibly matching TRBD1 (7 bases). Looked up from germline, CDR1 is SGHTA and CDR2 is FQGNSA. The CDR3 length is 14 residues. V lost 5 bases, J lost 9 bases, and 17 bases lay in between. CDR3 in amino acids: CASSQGGWPAEQFF. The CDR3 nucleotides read TGTGCCAGCAGCCAGGGGGGCTGGCCGGCTGAGCAGTTCTTC.

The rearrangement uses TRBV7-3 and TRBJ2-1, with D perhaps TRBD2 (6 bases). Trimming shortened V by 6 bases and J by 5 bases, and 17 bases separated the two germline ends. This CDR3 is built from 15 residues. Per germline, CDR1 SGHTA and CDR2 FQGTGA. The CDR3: CASSSFGTANNEQFF. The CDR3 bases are TGTGCCAGCAGTTCGTTTGGGACTGCCAACAATGAGCAGTTCTTC.

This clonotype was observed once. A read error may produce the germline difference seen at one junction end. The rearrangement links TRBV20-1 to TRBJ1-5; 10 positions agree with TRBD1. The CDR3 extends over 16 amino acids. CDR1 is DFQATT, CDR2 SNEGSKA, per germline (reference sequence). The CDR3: CSARDLGTGANQPQHF. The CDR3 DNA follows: TGCAGCGCTAGAGATCTGGGGACAGGGGCAAATCAGCCCCAGCATTTT.

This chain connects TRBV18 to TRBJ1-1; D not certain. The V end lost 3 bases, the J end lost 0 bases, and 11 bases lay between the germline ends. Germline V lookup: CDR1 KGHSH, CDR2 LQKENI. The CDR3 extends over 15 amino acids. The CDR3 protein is CASSPSVFMNTEAFF. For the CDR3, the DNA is TGTGCCAGCTCACCTTCTGTATTCATGAACACTGAAGCTTTCTTT.

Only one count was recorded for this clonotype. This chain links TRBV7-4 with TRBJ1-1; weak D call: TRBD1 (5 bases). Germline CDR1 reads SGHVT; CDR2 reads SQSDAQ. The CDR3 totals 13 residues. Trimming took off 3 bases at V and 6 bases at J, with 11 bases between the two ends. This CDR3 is CASSLGEAAEAFF. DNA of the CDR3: TGTGCCAGCAGCTTGGGGGAAGCCGCTGAAGCTTTCTTT.